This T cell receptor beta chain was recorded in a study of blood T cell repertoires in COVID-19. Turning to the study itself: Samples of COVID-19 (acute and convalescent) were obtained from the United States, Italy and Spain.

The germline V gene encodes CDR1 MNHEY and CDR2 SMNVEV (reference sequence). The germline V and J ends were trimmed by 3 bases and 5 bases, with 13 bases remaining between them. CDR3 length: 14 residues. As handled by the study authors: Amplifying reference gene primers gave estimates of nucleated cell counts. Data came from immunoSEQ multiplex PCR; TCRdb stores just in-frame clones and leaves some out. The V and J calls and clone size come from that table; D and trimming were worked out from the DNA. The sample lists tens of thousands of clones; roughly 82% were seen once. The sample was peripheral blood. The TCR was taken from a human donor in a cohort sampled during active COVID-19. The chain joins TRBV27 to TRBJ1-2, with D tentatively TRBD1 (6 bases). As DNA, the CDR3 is TGTGCCAGCAGTTTTAGCAGGGGCGCGTATGGCTACACCTTC. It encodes CASSFSRGAYGYTF.